These 5 T cell receptor beta chains were all obtained from the same sample, sequenced in a study of TIL therapy for anti-PD-1-resistant metastatic lung cancer. Indicated time point: pre-treatment sample, taken before nivolumab and TIL therapy. Tumor tissue came from excised metastases, mostly pleural nodules or supraclavicular lymph nodes. This was the immunoSEQ v3 assay. The repertoire was sequenced with immunoSEQ multiplex PCR; TCRdb's copy has only in-frame clones and lacks some. This sample has under 100,000 clones, with around three fifths found just once. The input for sequencing was tumor tissue, taken at baseline. Receptor source: a person between 30 and 79 years old with non-small cell lung cancer.

CDR3 residues: CASSLWGSGANVLTF. The DNA for the CDR3 is TGTGCCAGCAGTTTATGGGGCTCTGGGGCCAACGTCCTGACTTTC. The rearrangement links TRBV27 to TRBJ2-6; D ambiguous. The length of the CDR3 is 15 residues. CDR1 and CDR2 (germline): MNHEY, SMNVEV (reference sequence). The V end lost 1 base, the J end lost 0 bases, and 4 bases lay between the germline ends.

For this clone: The identical CDR3 is also encoded by other nucleotide sequences in the sample. The chain couples TRBV5-1 to TRBJ2-7, with TRBD1 as a possible D gene (6 bases). V lost 0 bases, J lost 3 bases, and 7 bases lay in between. Germline loops: CDR1 SGHRS, CDR2 YFSETQ. The CDR3 loop spans 13 amino acids. In DNA, the CDR3 is TGCGCCAGCAGCTTGGGGACAGACTACGAGCAGTACTTC. As protein: CASSLGTDYEQYF.

This chain uses TRBV2 with TRBJ2-3; D is uncertain. This CDR3 has 15 amino acids. Germline loops: CDR1 SNHLY, CDR2 FYNNEI. V lost 3 bases and J 0 bases, leaving 10 bases between the germline ends. The CDR3 reads CASSDVSTSTDTQYF. The CDR3 nucleotides are TGTGCCAGCAGTGATGTTAGTACAAGCACAGATACGCAGTATTTT.

The chain carries TRBV27 and TRBJ2-6; tentatively, D is TRBD1 or TRBD2 (5 bases each). The CDR3 has 17 residues. The germline V gene encodes CDR1 MNHEY and CDR2 SMNVEV (reference sequence). V gave up 2 bases and J gave up 0 bases, with 11 bases separating them. CDR3 region: CASSLPGRSSGANVLTF. As DNA, the CDR3 is TGTGCCAGCAGTTTACCGGGACGAAGCTCTGGGGCCAACGTCCTGACTTTC.

In the case of this clone: A much larger clone is a single base away; this may be a read error. This CDR3 is also generated by other DNA sequences in the sample. The chain recombines TRBV9 with TRBJ2-1; D is perhaps TRBD2 (7 bases). The germline CDR1 and CDR2 sequences are SGDLS and YYNGEE. Trimming took off 8 bases at V and 3 bases at J, with 21 bases between the two ends. The CDR3 length is 16 residues. CDR3 in amino acids: CASQRGGLGGYNEQFF. The CDR3 DNA reads as TGTGCCAGTCAGAGGGGGGGGCTAGGGGGCTACAATGAGCAGTTCTTC.